What follows describes a single T cell receptor beta chain. What it recognizes is unknown. The sample is drawn from a study of chemoradiotherapy in HPV16-positive cancers. Overall study findings and caveats: Functional assays defining HPV-specific T cells used only a couple of HPV16-positive patients.

Repertoires were generated with immunoSEQ multiplex PCR, while TCRdb's copy carries only in-frame clones and drops some. The sample has more than 1,000 clones; 75% to 85% are singletons. This CDR3 has 11 residues. CDR1 is MDHEN and CDR2 is SYDVKM in the germline V gene. Trimming left V 8 bases short and J 6 bases short, with 10 bases between. The clonotype comes from a human donor with HPV-associated anogenital cancer. The sequences come from tumor tissue, collected from a patient who underwent chemoradiotherapy. V usage is TRBV28 and J usage is TRBJ1-2, with unresolved D. The CDR3 sequence is CASGVRHGYTF. In nucleotides, the CDR3 is TGTGCCAGCGGTGTCAGGCATGGCTACACCTTC.